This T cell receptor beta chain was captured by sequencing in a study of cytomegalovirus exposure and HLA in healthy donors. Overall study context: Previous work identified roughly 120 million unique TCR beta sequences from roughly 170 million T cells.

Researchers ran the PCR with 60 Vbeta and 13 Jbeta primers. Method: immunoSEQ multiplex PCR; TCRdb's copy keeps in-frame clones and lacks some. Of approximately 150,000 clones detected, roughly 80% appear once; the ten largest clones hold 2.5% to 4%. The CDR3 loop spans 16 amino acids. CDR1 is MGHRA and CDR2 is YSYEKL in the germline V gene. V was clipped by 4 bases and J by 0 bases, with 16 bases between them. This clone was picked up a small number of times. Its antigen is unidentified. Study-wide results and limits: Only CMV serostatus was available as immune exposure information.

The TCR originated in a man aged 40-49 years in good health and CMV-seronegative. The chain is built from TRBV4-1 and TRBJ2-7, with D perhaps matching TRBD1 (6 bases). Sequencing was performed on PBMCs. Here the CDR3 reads CASSRGQPLSSYEQYF. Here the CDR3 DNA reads TGCGCCAGCAGCCGCGGACAGCCGCTGAGCTCCTACGAGCAGTACTTC.